These 3 T cell receptor beta chains were sequenced from one sample in a study of beta chain features in type 1 diabetes. Reverse transcribing all isolated RNA meant expressed TCRB transcripts were sequenced. Only in-frame clones appear in the TCRdb table, and some are missing; sequencing was by immunoSEQ multiplex PCR. The profile covers some 160,000 clones, with roughly 9.1% appearing a single time and 2% to 2.5% taken by the ten largest. Material: central memory CD4+ T cells from blood. These receptors all come from a woman under 30 in good health.

This chain joins TRBV19 and TRBJ2-5, with D possibly being TRBD2 (6 bases). The V gene's germline CDR1 is LNHDA and CDR2 SQIVND (reference sequence). The CDR3 is 14 residues long. Trimming pared 4 bases from V and 2 bases from J, leaving 11 bases between. This chain's CDR3 is CASSTHGSQETQYF. DNA of the CDR3: TGTGCCAGTAGTACACACGGGAGTCAAGAGACCCAGTACTTC. The full variable domain, with the rest looked up from reference TRBV19 and TRBJ2-5, is DGGITQSPKYLFRKEGQNVTLSCEQNLNHDAMYWYRQDPGQGLRLIYYSQIVNDFQKGDIAEGYSVSREKKESFPLTVTSAQKNPTAFYLCASSTHGSQETQYFGPGTRLLVL.

This chain's CDR3 is CASSLGSSYNSPLHF. In DNA form, the CDR3 reads TGTGCCAGCAGCTTGGGGAGCTCCTATAATTCACCCCTCCACTTT. The rearrangement joins TRBV11-3 to TRBJ1-6; no reliable D call. V lost 3 bases and J 0 bases, leaving 6 bases between the germline ends. The germline V gene encodes CDR1 SGHNT and CDR2 YENEEA. The CDR3 loop spans 15 amino acids.

Only a few counts were recorded for this clone. The chain has TRBV5-6 and TRBJ2-1, with 14 bases aligning to TRBD2. This CDR3 comprises 17 residues. The J segment lost 6 bases and the V segment lost 5 bases, leaving 10 bases of the junction unmatched. From germline, CDR1 is SGHDT and CDR2 YYEEEE. Written as DNA, the CDR3 is TGTGCCAGCAGATTGACTAGCGGGGGGGCCGGGTCCAATGAGCAGTTCTTC. This codes for CASRLTSGGAGSNEQFF.